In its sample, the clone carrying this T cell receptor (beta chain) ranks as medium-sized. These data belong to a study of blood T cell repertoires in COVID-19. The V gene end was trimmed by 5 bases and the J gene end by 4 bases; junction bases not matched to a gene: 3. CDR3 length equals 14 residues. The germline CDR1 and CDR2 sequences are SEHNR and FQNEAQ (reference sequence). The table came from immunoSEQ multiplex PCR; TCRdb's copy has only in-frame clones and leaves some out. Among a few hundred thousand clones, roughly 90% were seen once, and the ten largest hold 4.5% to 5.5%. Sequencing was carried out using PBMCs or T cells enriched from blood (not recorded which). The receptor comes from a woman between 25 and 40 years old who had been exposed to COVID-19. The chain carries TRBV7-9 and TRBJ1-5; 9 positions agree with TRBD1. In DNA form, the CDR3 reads TGTGCCAGCAGCACCGGGACAGGGAATCAGCCCCAGCATTTT. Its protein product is CASSTGTGNQPQHF.